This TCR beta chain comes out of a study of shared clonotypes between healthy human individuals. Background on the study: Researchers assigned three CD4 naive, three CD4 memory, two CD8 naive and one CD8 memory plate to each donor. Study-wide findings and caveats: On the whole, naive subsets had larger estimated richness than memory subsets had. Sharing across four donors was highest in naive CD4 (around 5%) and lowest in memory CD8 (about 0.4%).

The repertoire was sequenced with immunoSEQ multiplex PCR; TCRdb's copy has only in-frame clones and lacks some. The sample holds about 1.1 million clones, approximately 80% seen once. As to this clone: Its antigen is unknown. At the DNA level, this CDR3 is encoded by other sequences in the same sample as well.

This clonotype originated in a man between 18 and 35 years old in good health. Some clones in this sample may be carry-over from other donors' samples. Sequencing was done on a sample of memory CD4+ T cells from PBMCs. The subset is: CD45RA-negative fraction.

This chain's CDR3 is CASSPGLAEFTDTQYF. The CDR3, as DNA: TGCGCCAGCAGCCCCGGACTAGCGGAGTTCACAGATACGCAGTATTTT. The chain joins TRBV5-1 to TRBJ2-3, with TRBD2 matching 10 bases. This CDR3 has 16 amino acids. CDR1 is SGHRS and CDR2 is YFSETQ in the germline V gene. The J segment lost 2 bases and the V segment lost 4 bases, leaving 7 bases of the junction unmatched.